One sample yielded the 16 T cell receptor beta chains listed below, sequenced in a study of identical twins. TCRdb called the 5' RACE reads again in MiXCR, with one record for every CDR3 protein. The sample yields 150,000 or so distinct CDR3 sequences, 3.5% seen once. The sample comprised memory T cells sorted from blood. The receptors come from a man in his late teens or twenties in good health.

This clonotype was counted at least ten times. The chain links TRBV10-3 to TRBJ1-5; D is undetermined. CDR3 length: 12 residues. Trimming left V 11 bases short and J 3 bases short, with 11 bases between. Germline CDR1 is ENHRY and CDR2 is SYGVKD. CDR3: CALQANNQPQHF. CDR3 coding DNA: TGTGCCCTCCAGGCGAACAATCAGCCCCAGCATTTT.

The sample holds many counts of this clonotype. The chain links TRBV20-1 to TRBJ1-1, with D unresolved. V was shortened by 0 bases and J by 6 bases, with 11 bases between the two germline ends. Germline CDR1 DFQATT, CDR2 SNEGSKA (reference sequence). There are 13 residues in the CDR3. The CDR3 protein is CSARDLTGAEAFF. The CDR3 region has the DNA TGCAGTGCTAGAGATCTAACTGGCGCTGAAGCTTTCTTT.

This clonotype was picked up many times. The chain carries TRBV20-1 and TRBJ2-7; D not certain. The germline V gene encodes CDR1 DFQATT and CDR2 SNEGSKA (reference sequence). The CDR3 runs to 11 residues. Trimming left V 4 bases short and J 3 bases short, with 7 bases between. CDR3 DNA sequence: TGCAGTGCTATCCCCAGCTACGAGCAGTACGTC. The encoded protein is CSAIPSYEQYV.

The sample holds many counts of this clonotype. The chain combines TRBV6-1 with TRBJ2-1; the D gene is possibly TRBD2 (7 bases). Germline-derived CDR1 and CDR2 are MNHNS and SASEGT. The CDR3 consists of 16 residues. V shed 4 bases and J shed 1 base, with 14 bases lying between them. The DNA for the CDR3 is TGTGCCAGCAGTGTCCTGGGGGGGGCTTCCTACAATGAGCAGTTCTTC. This encodes CASSVLGGASYNEQFF.

This clonotype has a count of ten or more. The chain has TRBV12-3 or TRBV12-4 and TRBJ2-3, with 12 nucleotides matching TRBD2. The CDR3 extends over 17 amino acids. V lost 2 bases to trimming and J lost 5 bases; unmatched junction nucleotides: 8. For the CDR3, the DNA is TGTGCCAGCAGTTTAAGTTCTAGCGGGAGGGCGGGAGATACGCAGTATTTT. Translating it yields CASSLSSSGRAGDTQYF.

The table lists this clonotype with many counts. The chain is built from TRBV6-5 and TRBJ2-5, with D uncertain. The germline V gene encodes CDR1 MNHEY and CDR2 SVGAGI. The V end lost 1 base, the J end lost 4 bases, and 7 bases lay between the germline ends. The CDR3 extends over 13 amino acids. The CDR3 loop reads CASSYLAGETQYF. DNA for the CDR3: TGTGCCAGCAGTTACTTAGCAGGAGAGACCCAGTACTTC.

This clonotype was seen at least ten times. The chain has TRBV30 and TRBJ2-7, with TRBD2 identical over 9 bases. CDR3 length: 15 residues. V trimming: 5 bases; J trimming: 5 bases; junction bases outside the gene matches: 13. CDR1 is GTSNPN and CDR2 is SVGIG in the germline V gene (reference sequence). CDR3 nucleotide sequence: TGTGCCTGGGTTCCCAGCGGGCGGGAGGGGAACGAGCAGTACTTC. Protein sequence: CAWVPSGREGNEQYF.

In this sample, this clonotype turned up many times. J is TRBJ2-5 and V is TRBV20-1, with no clear D. Germline assignment: CDR1 DFQATT and CDR2 SNEGSKA (reference sequence). The V gene lost 3 bases and the J gene lost 7 bases, with 12 bases spanning the gap. This CDR3 region has 12 residues. The CDR3 DNA follows: TGCAGTGCTAGGCACTTAGGTGGGACCCAGTACTTC. Translation gives CSARHLGGTQYF.

This clonotype was counted ten times or more. V gene TRBV11-2 combines with J gene TRBJ1-5; TRBD1 matches 9 bases. The J segment lost 6 bases and the V segment lost 1 base, leaving 4 bases of the junction unmatched. The CDR3 has 15 residues. Germline assignment: CDR1 SGHAT and CDR2 FQNNGV. CDR3 sequence: CASSLGRQGGQPQHF. Here the CDR3 DNA reads TGTGCCAGCAGCTTAGGGCGACAGGGGGGTCAGCCCCAGCATTTT.

Ten or more counts support this clonotype. The V call is TRBV27, the J call TRBJ2-7; TRBD2 matches 7 bases. CDR1 MNHEY and CDR2 SMNVEV come from the germline V gene (reference sequence). Trimming at V came to 4 bases and at J to 6 bases, leaving 9 bases not matched to a gene. This CDR3 contains 14 residues. In DNA, the CDR3 is TGTGCCAGCAGTTCCGGCGGGGGAACACTCGAGCAGTACTTC. Protein sequence: CASSSGGGTLEQYF.

This clonotype has a count of ten or more. The chain recombines TRBV9 with TRBJ2-1; no clear D gene. Germline V gene data show CDR1 as SGDLS and CDR2 as YYNGEE. V lost 4 bases to trimming and J lost 7 bases, with 6 bases between them. The CDR3 runs 11 residues. This chain's CDR3 is CASSRWNEQFF. The CDR3 region has the DNA TGTGCCAGCAGCCGCTGGAATGAGCAGTTCTTC.

This clonotype showed up just once. The gene calls are TRBV2 and TRBJ2-1; D uncertain. This CDR3 region has 13 residues. Germline V gives CDR1 SNHLY, CDR2 FYNNEI. Trimming pared 7 bases from V and 0 bases from J, leaving 7 bases between. CDR3 bases: TGTGCCAGCACAACAGACTCCTACAATGAGCAGTTCTTC. This sequence encodes CASTTDSYNEQFF.

This clonotype has at least ten counts. The rearrangement uses TRBV5-1 and TRBJ2-7, with TRBD1 matching 7 bases. This CDR3 spans 14 amino acids. V lost 4 bases and J lost 0; bases outside the gene matches: 4. Looked up from germline, CDR1 is SGHRS and CDR2 is YFSETQ. Here the CDR3 reads CASSPGQVSYEQYF. The CDR3 DNA sequence: TGCGCCAGCAGCCCAGGACAGGTCTCCTACGAGCAGTACTTC.

This clonotype was picked up many times. The chain combines TRBV9 with TRBJ2-3; D possibly uses TRBD1 or TRBD2 (5 bases each). Germline loops: CDR1 SGDLS, CDR2 YYNGEE. The CDR3 has 15 amino acids. Trimming took 0 bases from V and 2 from J, leaving 10 bases between them. CDR3 region: CASSVDPGTTDTQYF. The CDR3 coding sequence is TGTGCCAGCAGCGTAGATCCCGGGACCACAGATACGCAGTATTTT.

There are many counts of this clonotype. This chain joins TRBV12-3 or TRBV12-4 and TRBJ1-1; weak D call: TRBD1 (5 bases). The CDR3 spans 13 residues. Between the trimmed V and J ends, which lost 6 bases and 2 bases, there was a span of 10 bases. The CDR3 protein is CASSSRVNTEAFF. CDR3 bases: TGTGCCAGCAGCTCCAGGGTAAACACTGAAGCTTTCTTT.

This clonotype has at least ten counts. V is TRBV28 and J is TRBJ2-1, with unresolved D. V shed 2 bases and J shed 9 bases, with 8 bases lying between them. The germline V gene encodes CDR1 MDHEN and CDR2 SYDVKM. This CDR3 spans 12 amino acids. The CDR3 region is CASSLVVSEQFF. Here the CDR3 DNA reads TGTGCCAGCAGTTTAGTTGTTTCTGAGCAGTTCTTC.